Given below is one TCR beta chain in context. The antigen is undetermined. TCRdb re-derived calls from the 5' RACE reads in MiXCR, one entry per CDR3 protein. Here the sample spans approximately 300,000 distinct CDR3 sequences, about a sixth being singletons. The sample originates from a study of T-cell memory formation after mild COVID-19. For the study at large: The two donors had largely donor-specific TCR clusters. Points from the study as a whole: That cross-reactive memory joined was suggested by some responding clones appearing in pre-infection memory. Most CD4+ clones that shrank were in CM and EM, while CD8+ ones turned up in EMRA.

The J segment lost 1 base and the V segment lost 1 base, leaving 5 bases of the junction unmatched. This CDR3 has 17 residues. Germline CDR1 SGHDN, CDR2 FVKESK. Sequencing input: PBMCs or a T cell subset sorted from them (not recorded which). The V and J genes are TRBV14 and TRBJ2-3, with TRBD2 matching over 10 bases. The origin of this receptor is a man aged 18 to 29 who had mild COVID-19 (a few samples of this study predate the infection). Cell type and time point are not known. The CDR3 spells CASSQGALAGGTDTQYF. DNA for the CDR3: TGTGCCAGCAGCCAAGGGGCTCTAGCGGGGGGCACAGATACGCAGTATTTT.